The 30 T cell receptor beta chains in this list originate from one sample, sequenced in a study of blood T cell repertoires in COVID-19. Clones were read by immunoSEQ multiplex PCR, and TCRdb kept only the in-frame ones, dropping some. The profile shows 250,000 to 300,000 clones, roughly 88% of them singletons. Sequenced: peripheral blood. These receptors were collected from a woman aged 30 to 39 who had recovered from COVID-19.

V and J are TRBV28 and TRBJ2-1, with 8 bases aligning to TRBD1. The CDR3 contains 21 residues. Germline assignment: CDR1 MDHEN and CDR2 SYDVKM. V shed 3 bases, J shed 6 bases, and the junction held 25 bases outside the gene matches. Here the CDR3 DNA reads TGTGCCAGCAGTTTGTTCGGGGGACAACGACAGGGGCCGAATCTGGGCAATGAGCAGTTCTTC. The encoded protein is CASSLFGGQRQGPNLGNEQFF.

The chain joins TRBV28 to TRBJ1-4; maybe TRBD1 (5 bases). Germline CDR1 MDHEN, CDR2 SYDVKM. V was pared by 7 bases and J by 4 bases, with 13 bases between. This CDR3 spans 14 amino acids. CDR3 DNA sequence: TGTGCCAGCACCGTTGGGGGGGGTAATGAAAAACTGTTTTTT. Protein sequence: CASTVGGGNEKLFF.

V is TRBV30 and J is TRBJ2-5; a weak D match, TRBD1 (5 bases). The length of the CDR3 is 14 residues. Germline lookup yields CDR1 GTSNPN and CDR2 SVGIG (reference sequence). The germline V and J ends were trimmed by 2 bases and 4 bases, with 14 bases remaining between them. The CDR3 sequence is CAWSPPPRVETQYF. CDR3 bases: TGTGCCTGGAGTCCCCCCCCCAGGGTAGAGACCCAGTACTTC.

The chain couples TRBV5-6 to TRBJ2-3; perhaps TRBD1 as D (6 bases). Per germline, CDR1 SGHDT and CDR2 YYEEEE. V was pared by 0 bases and J by 3 bases, with 8 bases between. The CDR3 is made up of 14 amino acids. The CDR3 is CASSLEQGTDTQYF. CDR3 bases: TGTGCCAGCAGCTTGGAACAGGGAACAGATACGCAGTATTTT.

This rearrangement joins TRBV11-2 to TRBJ2-2; D perhaps matches TRBD2 (7 bases). The germline CDR1 and CDR2 sequences are SGHAT and FQNNGV. V dropped 5 bases and J dropped 6 bases, with 19 bases sitting between them. CDR3 length: 16 amino acids. The CDR3 DNA sequence: TGTGCCAGCAGCCCCCTCTGGGGGGGGGCCGCCGGGGAGCTGTTTTTT. Residues: CASSPLWGGAAGELFF.

The gene calls are TRBV25-1 and TRBJ1-2; D ambiguous. Trimming removed 3 bases at V and 0 bases at J, with 8 bases between. CDR3 length equals 14 residues. Germline V gene sequence: CDR1 MGHDK, CDR2 SYGVNS. CDR3 nucleotides: TGTGCCAGCAGTGATTACGGGACTAACTATGGCTACACCTTC. This codes for CASSDYGTNYGYTF.

The chain has TRBV7-9 and TRBJ2-3, with D unclear. Germline V CDR1 and CDR2: SEHNR, FQNEAQ (reference sequence). The CDR3 loop spans 12 amino acids. The germline V and J ends were trimmed by 8 bases and 0 bases, with 6 bases remaining between them. The CDR3 here is CASVYSTDTQYF. In nucleotides, the CDR3 is TGTGCCAGCGTCTATAGCACAGATACGCAGTATTTT.

The rearrangement uses TRBV5-1 and TRBJ2-5; 9 nucleotides match TRBD1. Germline CDR1 reads SGHRS; CDR2 reads YFSETQ. The CDR3 runs 16 residues. Losses at the gene ends were 0 bases for V and 3 bases for J; bases not matched to a gene: 6. As DNA, the CDR3 is TGCGCCAGCAGCTTGGAGGGACAGGGATTTGAAGAGACCCAGTACTTC. It yields the protein CASSLEGQGFEETQYF. Using reference TRBV5-1 and TRBJ2-5 for the parts outside the CDR3, the full variable domain is KAGVTQTPRYLIKTRGQQVTLSCSPISGHRSVSWYQQTPGQGLQFLFEYFSETQRNKGNFPGRFSGRQFSNSRSEMNVSTLELGDSALYLCASSLEGQGFEETQYFGPGTRLLVL.

The J gene is TRBJ2-7, the V gene TRBV6-1, with no clear D. The CDR3 consists of 11 residues. Trimming stripped 3 bases from V and 3 bases from J, with 3 bases between. The germline gives CDR1 MNHNS, CDR2 SASEGT. The CDR3 protein is CASSDSYEQYF. As DNA, the CDR3 is TGTGCCAGCAGTGACAGCTACGAGCAGTACTTC.

CDR3 region: CASRKRGSYQPQHF. CDR3 DNA sequence: TGTGCCAGTAGGAAAAGAGGGTCTTATCAGCCCCAGCATTTT. V is TRBV19 and J is TRBJ1-5; no firm D call. V was pared by 6 bases and J by 5 bases, with 14 bases between. The CDR3 is 14 residues long. CDR1 is LNHDA and CDR2 is SQIVND in the germline V gene (reference sequence).

This rearrangement joins TRBV3-1 (or the pseudogene TRBV3-2) to TRBJ2-1; 8 nucleotides agree with TRBD1. Germline values: CDR1 LGHDT, CDR2 YNNKEL (reference sequence). CDR3 length: 16 residues. J gave up 6 bases and V 3 bases, and 10 bases lay outside the gene matches. CDR3 in amino acids: CASSQILGQGGNEQFF. The DNA for the CDR3 is TGTGCCAGCAGCCAGATACTAGGACAGGGCGGCAATGAGCAGTTCTTC.

Here the CDR3 DNA reads TGTGCCAGCAGCGTGGGGACAGGGGGAGGAGGGGACACTGAAGCTTTCTTT. The encoded protein is CASSVGTGGGGDTEAFF. The chain recombines TRBV9 with TRBJ1-1, with TRBD1 matching 11 bases. The CDR3 length is 17 residues. V lost 2 bases, J lost 3 bases, and 9 bases stayed unmatched. Germline values: CDR1 SGDLS, CDR2 YYNGEE.

The chain is built from TRBV5-1 and TRBJ2-3, with 8 bases that match TRBD2. The germline V gene has CDR1 SGHRS and CDR2 YFSETQ. The CDR3 runs to 15 residues. V trimming: 3 bases; J trimming: 2 bases; junction bases outside the gene matches: 5. In nucleotides, the CDR3 is TGCGCCAGCAGCTGGCTAGCGGGCGACACAGATACGCAGTATTTT. Translated, it gives CASSWLAGDTDTQYF.

This chain uses TRBV6-5 with TRBJ1-3; 8 bases fit TRBD1. Germline V gives CDR1 MNHEY, CDR2 SVGAGI. This CDR3 region has 14 residues. V shed 7 bases and J 1 base; nucleotides not matched to a gene: 3. In DNA, the CDR3 is TGTGCCAGCACTAGGACAGGGTCTGGAAACACCATATATTTT. It codes for CASTRTGSGNTIYF.

This clone was observed once. The gene calls are TRBV15 and TRBJ1-1; D is unresolved. Between the trimmed V and J ends, which lost 5 bases and 5 bases, there was a span of 12 bases. This CDR3 region has 13 residues. Per germline, CDR1 LNHNV and CDR2 YYDKDF (reference sequence). The CDR3 reads CATSPRGNTEAFF. In DNA form, the CDR3 reads TGTGCCACCAGCCCCCGGGGTAATACTGAAGCTTTCTTT.

The chain joins TRBV5-1 to TRBJ2-2; 8 bases are shared with TRBD2. V was pared by 4 bases and J by 2 bases, with 4 bases of the junction left unmatched. The CDR3 spans 15 residues. Germline V gene data show CDR1 as SGHRS and CDR2 as YFSETQ. CDR3 amino acids: CASSTTSGNTGELFF. Here the CDR3 DNA reads TGCGCCAGCAGCACTACTAGCGGAAACACCGGGGAGCTGTTTTTT.

The chain employs TRBV21-1 and TRBJ1-5. TRBV21-1 is annotated as a pseudogene. This CDR3 contains 16 residues. The CDR3 spells CASSPLGQEVGQPQHF. The CDR3 nucleotides are TGTGCCAGCAGCCCCTTGGGCCAGGAGGTTGGTCAGCCCCAGCATTTT.

The chain carries TRBV15 and TRBJ2-7; a possible D gene is TRBD1 (6 bases). Looked up from germline, CDR1 is LNHNV and CDR2 is YYDKDF (reference sequence). Deletions cut 4 bases from V and 9 bases from J, with 16 bases between. The CDR3 is 13 residues long. CDR3 DNA sequence: TGTGCCACCAGCATTTCTCCGGGACAATGGCAGTACTTC. It specifies CATSISPGQWQYF.

This chain joins TRBV6-4 and TRBJ1-4, with TRBD1 as a possible D gene (5 bases). Per germline, CDR1 MRHNA and CDR2 SNTAGT. Trimming took 3 bases from V and 3 from J, leaving 11 bases between them. CDR3 length equals 15 residues. CDR3 sequence: CASSEGQGANEKLFF. The CDR3 region has the DNA TGTGCCAGCAGTGAGGGGCAGGGCGCTAATGAAAAACTGTTTTTT.

The chain employs TRBV10-3 and TRBJ2-7; unclear D gene. Looked up from germline, CDR1 is ENHRY and CDR2 is SYGVKD. V lost 4 bases to trimming and J lost 0 bases, with 10 bases between them. The CDR3 has 14 amino acids. DNA of the CDR3: TGTGCCATCAGTGTCGAATACAGCTCCTACGAGCAGTACTTC. Protein: CAISVEYSSYEQYF.

This chain links TRBV18 with TRBJ2-2, with TRBD2 matching 11 bases. Germline loops: CDR1 KGHSH, CDR2 LQKENI. V lost 5 bases to trimming and J lost 1 base; unmatched junction nucleotides: 15. The CDR3 is 20 amino acids. The CDR3 nucleotides read TGTGCCAGCTCATACCGGCTCATGACTAGCGGGGCTTTGAACACCGGGGAGCTGTTTTTT. Its protein is CASSYRLMTSGALNTGELFF.

The chain couples TRBV6-2 or TRBV6-3 to TRBJ2-5; D unclear. Germline lookup yields CDR1 MNHEY and CDR2 SVGEGT. CDR3 length: 15 amino acids. The V end lost 2 bases, the J end lost 2 bases, and 12 bases lay between the germline ends. The CDR3 DNA reads TGTGCCAGCAGTTACGAGCCGCCACCTCAAGAGACCCAGTACTTC. Its translation is CASSYEPPPQETQYF.

The CDR3 DNA reads as TGTGCCAGCAGCCCTCAATACAGGAATTCACCCCTCCACTTT. As protein: CASSPQYRNSPLHF. J is TRBJ1-6 and V is TRBV7-2, with a possible D match to TRBD1 (5 bases). Trimming removed 5 bases from V and 7 bases from J, with 12 bases in between. Germline CDR1 and CDR2: SGHTA and FQGNSA. The length of the CDR3 is 14 residues.

This chain joins TRBV5-1 and TRBJ1-2; 10 nucleotides agree with TRBD1. The germline CDR1 and CDR2 sequences are SGHRS and YFSETQ. The V segment lost 0 bases and the J segment 3 bases; nucleotides outside the gene matches: 11. CDR3 length: 18 amino acids. DNA for the CDR3: TGCGCCAGCAGCTTGGAGGACAGGGGGAGCTCTCTCTACTATGGCTACACCTTC. This encodes CASSLEDRGSSLYYGYTF.

V usage is TRBV5-1 and J usage is TRBJ1-2; D not certain. With 1 base removed from V and 0 bases from J, the gap between germline ends came to 10 bases. CDR1 and CDR2 from the germline V gene are SGHRS and YFSETQ. This CDR3 comprises 15 residues. CDR3 DNA: TGCGCCAGCAGCTTGTATTCCGTTCCTAACTATGGCTACACCTTC. This sequence encodes CASSLYSVPNYGYTF. The entire variable domain, with the rest obtained from reference TRBV5-1 and TRBJ1-2, is as follows: KAGVTQTPRYLIKTRGQQVTLSCSPISGHRSVSWYQQTPGQGLQFLFEYFSETQRNKGNFPGRFSGRQFSNSRSEMNVSTLELGDSALYLCASSLYSVPNYGYTFGSGTRLTVV.

This chain joins TRBV6-5 and TRBJ1-5; TRBD1 matches 8 bases. V shed 6 bases, J shed 4 bases, and the junction held 8 bases outside the gene matches. The CDR3 runs to 15 residues. The germline V gene encodes CDR1 MNHEY and CDR2 SVGAGI. CDR3 bases: TGTGCCAGCAGCCCCTTCAGGGGGCCGAATCAGCCCCAGCATTTT. Residues: CASSPFRGPNQPQHF.

The gene calls are TRBV7-9 and TRBJ2-5, with D possibly TRBD1 on 6 matching bases. V gave up 5 bases and J gave up 1 base, with 14 bases separating them. This CDR3 has 15 residues. Germline lookup yields CDR1 SEHNR and CDR2 FQNEAQ (reference sequence). CDR3 sequence reads: CASSHRMDSQETQYF. As DNA, the CDR3 is TGTGCCAGCAGCCACAGGATGGACAGCCAAGAGACCCAGTACTTC.

The chain joins TRBV5-6 to TRBJ1-2; D gene uncertain. The germline V gene encodes CDR1 SGHDT and CDR2 YYEEEE. With 4 bases removed from V and 7 bases from J, the gap between germline ends came to 14 bases. CDR3 length equals 13 residues. The CDR3, as DNA: TGTGCCAGCAGCCTGCGGGAGTCGCGTGGCTACACCTTC. Translated: CASSLRESRGYTF.

The count of this clone is one. The chain employs TRBV6-5 and TRBJ2-7; unclear D gene. This CDR3 contains 14 residues. The V end was cut by 2 bases, the J end by 0 bases, with 8 bases between. Germline V gene lookup returns CDR1 MNHEY and CDR2 SVGAGI. DNA of the CDR3: TGTGCCAGCAGTTACGGCAGGTACTCCTACGAGCAGTACTTC. Translated, it gives CASSYGRYSYEQYF.

This chain uses TRBV7-9 with TRBJ2-3; TRBD2 agrees at 9 bases. This CDR3 is 18 amino acids long. With V trimmed by 7 bases and J by 4 bases, 18 bases remained unmatched. The germline gives CDR1 SEHNR, CDR2 FQNEAQ (reference sequence). CDR3 amino acids: CASTPWGGAGGRSDTQYF. CDR3 in DNA: TGTGCCAGCACCCCCTGGGGAGGAGCGGGGGGCCGTTCAGATACGCAGTATTTT.